A single sample gave rise to the 9 T cell receptor beta chains below, sequenced in a study of CXCR3-negative and CXCR3-positive naive CD8 T cells. The TRB cDNA libraries were prepared by 5' RACE with UMI labels. TCRdb re-called the 5' RACE reads and gives one entry per CDR3 protein, without DNA. Here the sample table reports 6,000 to 8,500 distinct CDR3 sequences. The sequenced sample was naive CXCR3- CD8+ T cells from blood. Noted subset: CD45RO-CCR7+CD27+CD95- naive CD8+ T cells lacking CXCR3 (TNR3-). Receptor source: a human donor in good health. Some clones in this sample may be carry-over from other donors' samples.

J is TRBJ1-1 and V is TRBV29-1. This CDR3 has 17 residues. Germline CDR1 is SQVTM and CDR2 is ANQGSEA. The CDR3 reads CSVVPDGRVGSNTEAFF.

The V and J genes are TRBV29-1 and TRBJ2-1; the D gene TCRdb calls, TRBD1, cannot be checked with no DNA. This CDR3 has 12 amino acids. Germline lookup yields CDR1 SQVTM and CDR2 ANQGSEA. CDR3 sequence reads: CSVFGTSYEQYF.

The chain has TRBV7-3 and TRBJ2-7; TCRdb names TRBD1, which stays unverified in the absence of DNA. CDR1 and CDR2 (germline): SGHTA, FQGTGA. The CDR3 consists of 13 residues. The CDR3: CASSSSGTLEQYF.

Frequency places this clonotype as medium-sized. The J gene is TRBJ2-5, the V gene TRBV6-6; as DNA is missing, the TRBD1 call by TCRdb cannot be tested. The CDR3 is 16 residues long. The germline V gene encodes CDR1 MNHNY and CDR2 SVGAGI (reference sequence). The CDR3: CASSYSQGRIQETQYF.

The V call is TRBV7-9, the J call TRBJ2-5; lacking DNA, the TRBD1 call made by TCRdb goes unchecked. Germline loops: CDR1 SEHNR, CDR2 FQNEAQ (reference sequence). There are 15 residues in the CDR3. This CDR3 reads CASSLGPGGDETQYF.

The CDR3 loop reads CSVPMSGSYNEQFF. This chain uses TRBV29-1 with TRBJ2-1; TCRdb's D gene call, TRBD2, goes unchecked for lack of DNA. The CDR3 is made up of 14 amino acids. Per the germline V gene, CDR1 is SQVTM and CDR2 is ANQGSEA.

The V gene is TRBV7-9, the J gene TRBJ2-5. Germline V CDR1 and CDR2: SEHNR, FQNEAQ (reference sequence). The CDR3 is made up of 12 amino acids. CDR3 sequence reads: CASSFLNYQQYF.

This clonotype is called medium-sized based on its frequency. This sequence joins TRBV5-1 and TRBJ1-1. The CDR3 runs 15 residues. Germline-derived CDR1 and CDR2 are SGHRS and YFSETQ. CDR3 sequence reads: CASSSEWAGNTEAFF.

The chain recombines TRBV29-1 with TRBJ2-3; TCRdb picks TRBD1, but there is no DNA to check that call. This CDR3 spans 13 amino acids. Germline CDR1 and CDR2: SQVTM and ANQGSEA. CDR3 loop: CSVEAGDTDTQYF.